This is a list of T cell receptor beta chains from one sample in a study of naive CD8 T cells in extremely preterm neonates. The data were produced by immunoSEQ multiplex PCR, yet TCRdb's version contains in-frame clones alone and is incomplete. Of around 25,000 clones in the sample, approximately 90% were seen once. Sequencing was done on a sample of naive CD8+ T cells from cord blood. The receptor source for this set is a boy who was born preterm. Each CDR3 is given with its conserved first and last residue. A D gene is named only where the DNA matches it firmly. Clone size is given for some rows only: seen once, a few or many times, or a class if the clone is expanded.

TRBJ2-1 TRBD2 . TRBV10-1 14 TGCGCCAGCAGTGAAGCGGGGGGGTACAATGAGCAGTTCTTC CASSEAGGYNEQFF
TRBJ2-7 TRBD2 . TRBV19 13 TGTGCCAGTAAGGACGGGGGGTCCTACGAGCAGTACTTC CASKDGGSYEQYF
TRBJ2-3 TRBD2 few TRBV9 15 TGTGCCAGCAGCGGGACTAGCGGGGGCACAGATACGCAGTATTTT CASSGTSGGTDTQYF
TRBJ2-3 . . TRBV7-2 14 TGTGCCAGCAGCTTATCACTTGGGACAGATACGCAGTATTTT CASSLSLGTDTQYF
TRBJ1-1 . . TRBV19 13 TGTGCCAGTAGTATCTCAGGGAACACTGAAGCTTTCTTT CASSISGNTEAFF
TRBJ2-7 . . TRBV4-2 16 TGTGCCAGCAGCCAAGATAGGGGCGGGGCGTACTACGAGCAGTACTTC CASSQDRGGAYYEQYF
TRBJ2-2 . . TRBV27 14 TGTGCCAGCAGTCCGGGACTGAACACCGGGGAGCTGTTTTTT CASSPGLNTGELFF
TRBJ2-7 . . TRBV9 13 TGTGCCAGCAGCGTAGTTGCGGGCTACGAGCAGTACTTC CASSVVAGYEQYF
TRBJ2-7 . . TRBV6-5 14 TGTGCCAGCAGTTACTCAGGGGCTCACTACGAGCAGTACTTC CASSYSGAHYEQYF
TRBJ2-7 TRBD2 once TRBV6-5 15 TGTGCCAGCAGTCTGGGACTAGCGGGGGGGAACGAGCAGTACTTC CASSLGLAGGNEQYF
TRBJ2-1 . . TRBV11-3 12 TGTGCCAGCAGCTTTGGGTACAATGAGCAGTTCTTC CASSFGYNEQFF
TRBJ2-1 . . TRBV21-1 17 TGTGCCAGCAGCAAACCGGGACTAGCGGGGGGGTACAATGAGCAGTTCTTC CASSKPGLAGGYNEQFF
TRBJ2-7 . . TRBV7-9 15 TGTGCCAGCAGCTTAGCCCCGGACGGCTCCTACGAGCAGTACTTC CASSLAPDGSYEQYF
TRBJ1-5 TRBD1 . TRBV5-4 13 TGTGCCAGCAGCCGGGACAGAGGGCAGCCCCAGCATTTT CASSRDRGQPQHF
TRBJ1-2 . . TRBV6-1 11 TGTGCCAGCAGAGGGAACTATGGCTACACCTTC CASRGNYGYTF
TRBJ2-6 . . TRBV11-2 14 TGTGCCAGCAGCTTAGGGGGTGGGGCCAACGTCCTGACTTTC CASSLGGGANVLTF
TRBJ2-5 TRBD2 . TRBV4-3 16 TGCGCCAGCAGCCTCCGACTAGCGGGGACGTGGGAGACCCAGTACTTC CASSLRLAGTWETQYF
TRBJ2-3 TRBD2 . TRBV15 17 TGTGCCACCAGCAGAGACGGGACTAGCGGGGGGGCAGATACGCAGTATTTT CATSRDGTSGGADTQYF
TRBJ1-1 . . TRBV19 11 TGTGCCAGTAGTATGGGCACTGAAGCTTTCTTT CASSMGTEAFF
TRBJ1-1 . . TRBV7-2 13 TGTGCCAGCAGCTTGACAGGGAACACTGAAGCTTTCTTT CASSLTGNTEAFF
TRBJ1-3 TRBD1 few TRBV9 15 TGTGCCAGCAGCGTGGACAGGGGTCCTGGAAACACCATATATTTT CASSVDRGPGNTIYF
TRBJ2-1 . . TRBV2 12 TGTGCCAGCAGTGAACAGAGCGATGAGCAGTTCTTC CASSEQSDEQFF
TRBJ2-7 TRBD1 . TRBV7-2 15 TGTGCCAGCAGGGCCGGGACAGGGATCTCCTACGAGCAGTACTTC CASRAGTGISYEQYF
TRBJ2-3 TRBD2 once TRBV10-3 18 TGTGCCATCAGTGAGGAAGGACTAGCGGGGGTTGGCACAGATACGCAGTATTTT CAISEEGLAGVGTDTQYF
TRBJ2-3 TRBD2 . TRBV27 16 TGTGCCAGCAGTTTATCGACTAGCGGGGGCACAGATACGCAGTATTTT CASSLSTSGGTDTQYF
TRBJ2-7 TRBD1 . TRBV6-5 14 TGTGCCAGCAGTTACTCGAAGGCAGGGGGCGAGCAGTACTTC CASSYSKAGGEQYF
TRBJ1-1 . few TRBV29-1 10 TGCAGCGCAGGGGACACTGAAGCTTTCTTT CSAGDTEAFF
TRBJ2-5 TRBD2 . TRBV7-3 15 TGTGCCAGCAGCTTACTAGCGGGGGGGCCTGAGACCCAGTACTTC CASSLLAGGPETQYF